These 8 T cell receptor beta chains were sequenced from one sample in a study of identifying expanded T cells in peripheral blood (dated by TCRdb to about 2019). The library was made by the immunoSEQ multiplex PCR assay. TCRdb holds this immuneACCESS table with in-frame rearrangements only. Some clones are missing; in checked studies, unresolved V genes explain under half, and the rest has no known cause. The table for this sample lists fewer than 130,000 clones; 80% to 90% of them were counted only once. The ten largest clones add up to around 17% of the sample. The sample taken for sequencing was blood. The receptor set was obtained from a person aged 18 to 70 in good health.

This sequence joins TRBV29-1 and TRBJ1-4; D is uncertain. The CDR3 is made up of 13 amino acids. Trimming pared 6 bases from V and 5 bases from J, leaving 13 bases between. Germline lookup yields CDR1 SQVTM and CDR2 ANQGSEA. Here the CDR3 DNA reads TGCAGCGTCGAGACTGTTACGAATGAAAAACTGTTTTTT. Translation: CSVETVTNEKLFF.

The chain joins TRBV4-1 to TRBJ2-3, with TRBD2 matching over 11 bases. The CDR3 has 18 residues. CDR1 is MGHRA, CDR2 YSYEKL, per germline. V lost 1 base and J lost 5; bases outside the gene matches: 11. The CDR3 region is CASSQGGSSGGAGDTQYF. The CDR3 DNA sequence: TGCGCCAGCAGCCAAGGAGGTAGTAGCGGGGGGGCCGGAGATACGCAGTATTTT.

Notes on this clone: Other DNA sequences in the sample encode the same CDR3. CDR3 protein: CASSRTGQIHTGELFF. The CDR3 nucleotides are TGCGCCAGCAGCCGTACTGGCCAGATACACACCGGGGAGCTGTTTTTT. The chain is built from TRBV5-1 and TRBJ2-2; no clear D. This CDR3 region has 16 residues. Germline V gives CDR1 SGHRS, CDR2 YFSETQ. V shed 4 bases and J shed 3 bases, with 16 bases lying between them.

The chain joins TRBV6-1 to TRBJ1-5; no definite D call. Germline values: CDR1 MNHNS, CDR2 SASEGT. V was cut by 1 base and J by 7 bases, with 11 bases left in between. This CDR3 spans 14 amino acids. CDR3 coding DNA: TGTGCCAGCAGTGAAGTGAAAGGCGACCAGCCCCAGCATTTT. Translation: CASSEVKGDQPQHF.

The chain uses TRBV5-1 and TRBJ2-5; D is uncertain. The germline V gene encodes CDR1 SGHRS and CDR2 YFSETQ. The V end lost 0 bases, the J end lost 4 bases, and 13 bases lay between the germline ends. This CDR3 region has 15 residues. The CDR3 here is CASSLVAAPTETQYF. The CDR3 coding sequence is TGCGCCAGCAGCTTGGTCGCGGCGCCTACAGAGACCCAGTACTTC.

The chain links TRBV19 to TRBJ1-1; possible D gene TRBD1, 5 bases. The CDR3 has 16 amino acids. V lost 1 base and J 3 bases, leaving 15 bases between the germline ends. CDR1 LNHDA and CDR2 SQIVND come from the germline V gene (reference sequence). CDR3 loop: CASSIGRVTLHTEAFF. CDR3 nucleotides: TGTGCCAGTAGTATAGGCAGGGTGACCTTACACACTGAAGCTTTCTTT.

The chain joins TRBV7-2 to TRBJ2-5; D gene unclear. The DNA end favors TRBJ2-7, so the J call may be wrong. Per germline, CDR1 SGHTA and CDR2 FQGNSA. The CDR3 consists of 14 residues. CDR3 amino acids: CASSSTRNTYEQYF. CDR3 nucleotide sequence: TGTGCCAGCAGCTCGACCCGCAATACCTACGAGCAGTACTTC.

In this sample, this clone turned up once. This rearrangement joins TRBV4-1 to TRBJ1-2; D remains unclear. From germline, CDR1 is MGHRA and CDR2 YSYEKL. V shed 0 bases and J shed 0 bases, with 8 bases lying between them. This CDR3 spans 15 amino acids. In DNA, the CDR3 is TGCGCCAGCAGCCAAGATGGCAGAGCTAACTATGGCTACACCTTC. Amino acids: CASSQDGRANYGYTF.